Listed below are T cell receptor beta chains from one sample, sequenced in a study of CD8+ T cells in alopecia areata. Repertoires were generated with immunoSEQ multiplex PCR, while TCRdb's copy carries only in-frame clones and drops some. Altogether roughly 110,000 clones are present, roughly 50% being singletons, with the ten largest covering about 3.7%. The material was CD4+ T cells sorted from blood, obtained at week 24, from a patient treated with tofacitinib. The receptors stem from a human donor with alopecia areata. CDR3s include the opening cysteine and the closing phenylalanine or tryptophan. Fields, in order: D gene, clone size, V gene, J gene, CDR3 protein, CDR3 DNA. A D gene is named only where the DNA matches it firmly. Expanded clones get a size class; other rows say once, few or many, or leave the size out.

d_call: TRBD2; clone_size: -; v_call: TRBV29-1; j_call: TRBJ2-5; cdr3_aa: CSVEAPLAGGYETQYF; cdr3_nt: TGCAGCGTTGAAGCCCCACTAGCGGGGGGCTATGAGACCCAGTACTTC
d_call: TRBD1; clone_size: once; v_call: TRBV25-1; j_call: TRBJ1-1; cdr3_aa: CASSVLGQGREAFF; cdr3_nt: TGTGCCAGCAGTGTTCTGGGACAGGGGCGTGAAGCTTTCTTT
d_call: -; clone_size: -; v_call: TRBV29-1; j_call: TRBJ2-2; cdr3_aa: CRGTPNTGELFF; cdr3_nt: TGCAGAGGGACACCGAACACCGGGGAGCTGTTTTTT
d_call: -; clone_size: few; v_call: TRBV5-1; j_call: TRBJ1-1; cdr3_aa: CASSLVLGDTEAFF; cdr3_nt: TGCGCCAGCAGCTTGGTTCTTGGTGACACTGAAGCTTTCTTT
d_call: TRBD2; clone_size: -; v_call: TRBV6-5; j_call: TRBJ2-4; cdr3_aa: CASSHGGGHYF; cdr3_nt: TGTGCCAGCAGCCACGGGGGGGGACATTACTTC
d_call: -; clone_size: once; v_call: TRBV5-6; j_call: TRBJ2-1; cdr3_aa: CASSMYNEQFF; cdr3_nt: TGTGCCAGCAGCATGTACAATGAGCAGTTCTTC
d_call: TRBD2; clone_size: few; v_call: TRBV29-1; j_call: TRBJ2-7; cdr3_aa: CSALAGGSYEQYF; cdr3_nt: TGCAGCGCACTAGCGGGGGGGTCCTACGAGCAGTACTTC
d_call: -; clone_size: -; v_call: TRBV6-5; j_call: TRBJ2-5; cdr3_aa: CATGGEETQYF; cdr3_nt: TGTGCCACAGGAGGGGAAGAGACCCAGTACTTC
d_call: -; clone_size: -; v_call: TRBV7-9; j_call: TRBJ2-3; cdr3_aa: CASSLGVWAEGVTDTQYF; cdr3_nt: TGTGCCAGCAGCTTAGGGGTGTGGGCTGAGGGTGTCACAGATACGCAGTATTTT
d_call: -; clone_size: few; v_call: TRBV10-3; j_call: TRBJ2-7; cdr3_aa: CAISESGYEQYF; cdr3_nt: TGTGCCATCAGTGAGTCTGGCTACGAGCAGTACTTC
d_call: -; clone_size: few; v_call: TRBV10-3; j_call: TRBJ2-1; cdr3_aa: CAILPDSYNEQFF; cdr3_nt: TGTGCCATCCTCCCAGACTCCTACAATGAGCAGTTCTTC
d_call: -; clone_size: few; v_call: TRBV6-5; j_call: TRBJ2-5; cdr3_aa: CASNPSTSTGTQYF; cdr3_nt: TGTGCCAGCAATCCCTCGACTAGTACTGGGACCCAGTACTTC
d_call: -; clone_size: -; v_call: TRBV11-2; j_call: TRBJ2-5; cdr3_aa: CASSLVGETQYF; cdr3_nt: TGTGCCAGCAGCTTAGTAGGGGAGACCCAGTACTTC